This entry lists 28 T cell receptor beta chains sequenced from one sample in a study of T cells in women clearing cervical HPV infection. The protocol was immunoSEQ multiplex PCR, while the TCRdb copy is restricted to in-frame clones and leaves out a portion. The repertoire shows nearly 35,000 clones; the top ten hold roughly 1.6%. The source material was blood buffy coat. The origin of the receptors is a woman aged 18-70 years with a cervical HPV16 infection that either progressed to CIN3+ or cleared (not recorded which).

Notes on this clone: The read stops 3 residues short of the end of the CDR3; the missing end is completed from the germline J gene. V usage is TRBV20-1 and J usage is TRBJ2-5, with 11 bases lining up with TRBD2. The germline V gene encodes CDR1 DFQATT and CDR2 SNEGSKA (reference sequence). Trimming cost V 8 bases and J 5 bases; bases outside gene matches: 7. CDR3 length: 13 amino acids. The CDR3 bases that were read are TGCAGTCTAGCGGGGGGCGGGCGGGAGACC. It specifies CSLAGGGRET. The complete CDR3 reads CSLAGGGRETQYF.

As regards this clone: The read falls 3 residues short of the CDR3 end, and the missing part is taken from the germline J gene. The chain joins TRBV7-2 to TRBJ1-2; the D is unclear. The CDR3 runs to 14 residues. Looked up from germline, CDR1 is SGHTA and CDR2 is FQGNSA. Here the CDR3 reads CASSSRGLTDTYTF. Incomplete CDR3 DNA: TGTGCCAGCAGCTCGCGAGGGCTCACAGATACC.

CDR3 bases read: TGTGCCAGTAGTGGGCATAGCAATCAGCCC. Amino acids: CASSGHSNQP. Given in full, the CDR3 is CASSGHSNQPQHF. This chain uses TRBV19 with TRBJ1-5, with D hard to call. The observed sequence ends 3 residues before the CDR3 terminus, with the missing tail filled in from the germline J gene. CDR3 length equals 13 residues. Per the germline V gene, CDR1 is LNHDA and CDR2 is SQIVND (reference sequence). Trimming pared 5 bases from V and 0 bases from J, leaving 5 bases between.

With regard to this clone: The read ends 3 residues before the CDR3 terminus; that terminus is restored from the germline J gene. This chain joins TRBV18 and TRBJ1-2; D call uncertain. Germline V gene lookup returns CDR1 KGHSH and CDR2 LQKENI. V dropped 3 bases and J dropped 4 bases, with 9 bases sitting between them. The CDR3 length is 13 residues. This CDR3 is CASSPTESYGYTF. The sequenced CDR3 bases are TGTGCCAGCTCACCTACAGAAAGCTATGGC.

CDR3 DNA (partial): TGTGCCAGCTCACCAGGGCAGCTCATGAACACTGAA. Amino acids: CASSPGQLMNTE. The entire CDR3 sequence reads CASSPGQLMNTEAFF. The chain joins TRBV18 to TRBJ1-1; D call uncertain. Read coverage stops 3 residues before the CDR3 terminus; the germline J gene supplies the remainder. From germline, CDR1 is KGHSH and CDR2 LQKENI. Trimming left V 2 bases short and J 0 bases short, with 10 bases between. There are 15 residues in the CDR3. Based on the CDR3 plus reference TRBV18 and TRBJ1-1, the full variable domain is NAGVMQNPRHLVRRRGQEARLRCSPMKGHSHVYWYRQLPEEGLKFMVYLQKENIIDESGMPKERFSAEFPKEGPSILRIQQVVRGDSAAYFCASSPGQLMNTEAFFGQGTRLTVV.

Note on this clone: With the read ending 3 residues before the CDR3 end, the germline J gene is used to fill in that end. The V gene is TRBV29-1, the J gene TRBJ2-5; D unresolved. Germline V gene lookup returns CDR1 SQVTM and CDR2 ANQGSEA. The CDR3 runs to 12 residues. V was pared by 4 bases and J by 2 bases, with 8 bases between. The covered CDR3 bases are TGCAGCGTTGTCTGGGCTCAAGAGACC. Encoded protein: CSVVWAQET. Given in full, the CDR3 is CSVVWAQETQYF.

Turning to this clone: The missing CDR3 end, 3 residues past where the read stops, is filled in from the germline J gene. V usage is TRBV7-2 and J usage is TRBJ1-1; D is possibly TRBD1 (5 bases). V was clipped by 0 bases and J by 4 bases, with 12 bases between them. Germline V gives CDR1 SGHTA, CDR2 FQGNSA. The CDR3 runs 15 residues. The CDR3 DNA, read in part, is TGTGCCAGCAGCTTAGCGGGGGGAATAGGCACTGAA. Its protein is CASSLAGGIGTE. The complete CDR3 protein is CASSLAGGIGTEAFF. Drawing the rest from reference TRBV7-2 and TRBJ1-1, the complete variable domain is GAGVSQSPSNKVTEKGKDVELRCDPISGHTALYWYRQSLGQGLEFLIYFQGNSAPDKSGLPSDRFSAERTGGSVSTLTIQRTQQEDSAVYLCASSLAGGIGTEAFFGQGTRLTVV.

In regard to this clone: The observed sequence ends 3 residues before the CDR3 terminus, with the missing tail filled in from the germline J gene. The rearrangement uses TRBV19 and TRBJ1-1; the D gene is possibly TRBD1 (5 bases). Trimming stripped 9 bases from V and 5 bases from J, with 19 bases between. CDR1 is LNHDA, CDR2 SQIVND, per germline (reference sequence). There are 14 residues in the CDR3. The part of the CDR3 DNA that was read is TGTGCCAGCCGTCCTACGGTGGAGGGGACTGAA. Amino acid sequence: CASRPTVEGTE. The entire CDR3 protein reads CASRPTVEGTEAFF. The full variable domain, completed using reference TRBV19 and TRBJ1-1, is DGGITQSPKYLFRKEGQNVTLSCEQNLNHDAMYWYRQDPGQGLRLIYYSQIVNDFQKGDIAEGYSVSREKKESFPLTVTSAQKNPTAFYLCASRPTVEGTEAFFGQGTRLTVV.

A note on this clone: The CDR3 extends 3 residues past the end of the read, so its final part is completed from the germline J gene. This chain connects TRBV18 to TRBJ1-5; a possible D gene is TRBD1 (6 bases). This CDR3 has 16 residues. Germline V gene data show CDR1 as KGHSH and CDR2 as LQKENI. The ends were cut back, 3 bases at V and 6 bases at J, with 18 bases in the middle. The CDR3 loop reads CASSPTNRESSQPQHF. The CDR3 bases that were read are TGTGCCAGCTCACCCACAAACAGGGAATCAAGTCAGCCC.

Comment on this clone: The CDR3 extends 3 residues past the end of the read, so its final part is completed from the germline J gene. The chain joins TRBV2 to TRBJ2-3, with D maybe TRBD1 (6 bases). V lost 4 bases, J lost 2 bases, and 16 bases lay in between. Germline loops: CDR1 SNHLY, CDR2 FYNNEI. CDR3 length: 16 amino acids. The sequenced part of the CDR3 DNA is TGTGCCAGCAGTGTACAGGGCCCCGGGATCACAGATACG. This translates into CASSVQGPGITDT. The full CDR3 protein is CASSVQGPGITDTQYF.

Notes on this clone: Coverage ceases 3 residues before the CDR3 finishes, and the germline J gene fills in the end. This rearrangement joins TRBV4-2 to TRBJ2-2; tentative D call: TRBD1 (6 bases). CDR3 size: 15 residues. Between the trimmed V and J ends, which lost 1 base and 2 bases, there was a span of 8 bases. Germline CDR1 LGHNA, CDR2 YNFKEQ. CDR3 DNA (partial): TGTGCCAGCAGCCAAGCTGGGGGCAACACCGGGGAG. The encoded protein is CASSQAGGNTGE. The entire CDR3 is CASSQAGGNTGELFF.

The CDR3 bases that were read are TGTGCCAGCAGCTCTGGCTACAGGGGAGTCGGTGAAAAA. Encoded protein: CASSSGYRGVGEK. The whole CDR3 is CASSSGYRGVGEKLFF. The genes are TRBV7-3 and TRBJ1-4, with 7 bases matching TRBD1. The DNA ends 3 residues before the CDR3 does, and the rest of the CDR3 is filled in from the germline J gene. The CDR3 runs to 16 residues. With V trimmed by 4 bases and J by 7 bases, 12 bases remained unmatched. The V gene's germline CDR1 is SGHTA and CDR2 FQGTGA. Drawing the rest from reference TRBV7-3 and TRBJ1-4, the complete variable domain is GAGVSQTPSNKVTEKGKYVELRCDPISGHTALYWYRQSLGQGPEFLIYFQGTGAADDSGLPNDRFFAVRPEGSVSTLKIQRTERGDSAVYLCASSSGYRGVGEKLFFGSGTQLSVL.

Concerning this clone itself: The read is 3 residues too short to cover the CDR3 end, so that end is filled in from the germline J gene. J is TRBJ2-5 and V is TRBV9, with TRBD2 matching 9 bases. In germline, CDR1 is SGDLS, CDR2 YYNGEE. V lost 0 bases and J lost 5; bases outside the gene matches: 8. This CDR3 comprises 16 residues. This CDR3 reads CASSVGGSGGVETQYF. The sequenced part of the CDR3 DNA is TGTGCCAGCAGCGTAGGTGGTAGCGGGGGTGTGGAGACC.

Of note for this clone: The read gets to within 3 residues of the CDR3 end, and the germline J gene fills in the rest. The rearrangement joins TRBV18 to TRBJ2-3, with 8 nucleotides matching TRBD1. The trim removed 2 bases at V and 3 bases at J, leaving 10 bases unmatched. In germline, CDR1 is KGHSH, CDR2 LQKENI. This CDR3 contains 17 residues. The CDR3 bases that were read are TGTGCCAGCTCACCAACTTACGGACAGGGTGGAACAGATACG. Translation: CASSPTYGQGGTDT. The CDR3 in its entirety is CASSPTYGQGGTDTQYF. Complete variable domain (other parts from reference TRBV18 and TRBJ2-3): NAGVMQNPRHLVRRRGQEARLRCSPMKGHSHVYWYRQLPEEGLKFMVYLQKENIIDESGMPKERFSAEFPKEGPSILRIQQVVRGDSAAYFCASSPTYGQGGTDTQYFGPGTRLTVL.

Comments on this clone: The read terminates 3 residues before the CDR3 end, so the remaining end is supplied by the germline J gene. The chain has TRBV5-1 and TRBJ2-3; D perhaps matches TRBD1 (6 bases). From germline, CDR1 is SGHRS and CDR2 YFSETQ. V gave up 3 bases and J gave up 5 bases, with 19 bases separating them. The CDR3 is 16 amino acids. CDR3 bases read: TGCGCCAGCAGCTCCGAGGGCAGGGGTGCTATAGATACG. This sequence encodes CASSSEGRGAIDT. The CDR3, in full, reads CASSSEGRGAIDTQYF. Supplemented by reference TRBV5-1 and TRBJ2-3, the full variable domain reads KAGVTQTPRYLIKTRGQQVTLSCSPISGHRSVSWYQQTPGQGLQFLFEYFSETQRNKGNFPGRFSGRQFSNSRSEMNVSTLELGDSALYLCASSSEGRGAIDTQYFGPGTRLTVL.

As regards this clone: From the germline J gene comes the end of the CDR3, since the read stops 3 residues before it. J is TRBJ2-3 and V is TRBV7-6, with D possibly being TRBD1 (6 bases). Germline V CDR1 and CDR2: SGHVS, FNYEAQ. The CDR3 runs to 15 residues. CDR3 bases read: TGTGCCAGCAGCAGAGAGACAGGCGGACATCAGCCG. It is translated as CASSRETGGHQP. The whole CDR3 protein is CASSRETGGHQPQYF.

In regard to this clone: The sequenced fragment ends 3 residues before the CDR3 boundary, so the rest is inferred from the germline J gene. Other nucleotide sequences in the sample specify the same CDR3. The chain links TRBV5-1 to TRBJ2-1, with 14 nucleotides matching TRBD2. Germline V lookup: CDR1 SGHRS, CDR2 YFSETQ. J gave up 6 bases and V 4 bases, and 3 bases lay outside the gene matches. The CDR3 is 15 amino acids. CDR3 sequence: CASSPGTSGSNEQFF. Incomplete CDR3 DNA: TGCGCCAGCAGCCCGGGGACTAGCGGGAGCAATGAG. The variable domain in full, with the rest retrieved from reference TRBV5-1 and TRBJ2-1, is KAGVTQTPRYLIKTRGQQVTLSCSPISGHRSVSWYQQTPGQGLQFLFEYFSETQRNKGNFPGRFSGRQFSNSRSEMNVSTLELGDSALYLCASSPGTSGSNEQFFGPGTRLTVL.

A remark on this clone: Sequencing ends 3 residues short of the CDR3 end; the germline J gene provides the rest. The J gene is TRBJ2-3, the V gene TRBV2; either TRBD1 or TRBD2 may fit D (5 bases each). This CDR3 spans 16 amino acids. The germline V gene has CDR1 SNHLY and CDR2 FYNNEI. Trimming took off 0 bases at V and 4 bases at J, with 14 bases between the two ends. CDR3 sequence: CASSEARLRGADTQYF. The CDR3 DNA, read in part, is TGTGCCAGCAGTGAAGCTAGACTTAGAGGGGCAGATACG.

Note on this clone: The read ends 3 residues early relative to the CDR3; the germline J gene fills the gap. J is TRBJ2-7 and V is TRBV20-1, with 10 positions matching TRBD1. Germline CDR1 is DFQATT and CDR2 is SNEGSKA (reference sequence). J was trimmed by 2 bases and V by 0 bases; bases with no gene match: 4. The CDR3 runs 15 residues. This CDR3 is CSARDRDRGPYEQYF. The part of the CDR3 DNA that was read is TGCAGTGCTAGAGACCGGGACAGGGGTCCCTACGAG.

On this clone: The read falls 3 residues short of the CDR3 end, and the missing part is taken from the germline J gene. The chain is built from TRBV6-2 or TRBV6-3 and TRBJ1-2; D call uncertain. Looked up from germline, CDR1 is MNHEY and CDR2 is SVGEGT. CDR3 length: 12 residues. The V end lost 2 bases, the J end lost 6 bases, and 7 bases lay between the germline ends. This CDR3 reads CASSYRRNGYTF. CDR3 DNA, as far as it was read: TGTGCCAGCAGTTACCGCAGAAATGGC.

The CDR3 region is CASRPPGGGKLFF. Partial CDR3 DNA: TGTGCCAGCAGACCCCCGGGGGGAGGAAAA. The chain carries TRBV28 and TRBJ1-4, with TRBD1 as a possible D gene (5 bases). The DNA ends 3 residues before the CDR3 does, and the rest of the CDR3 is filled in from the germline J gene. Germline V gene sequence: CDR1 MDHEN, CDR2 SYDVKM. There are 13 residues in the CDR3. With 6 bases removed from V and 10 bases from J, the gap between germline ends came to 15 bases.

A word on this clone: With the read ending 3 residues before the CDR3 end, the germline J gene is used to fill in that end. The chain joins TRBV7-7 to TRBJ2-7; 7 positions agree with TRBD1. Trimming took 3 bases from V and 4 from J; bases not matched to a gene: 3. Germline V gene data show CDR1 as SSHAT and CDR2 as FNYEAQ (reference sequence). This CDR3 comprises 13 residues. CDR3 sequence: CASSLYRGYEQYF. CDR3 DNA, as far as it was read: TGTGCCAGCAGCTTGTACAGGGGATACGAG. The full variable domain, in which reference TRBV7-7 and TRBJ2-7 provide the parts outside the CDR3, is GAGVSQSPRYKVTKRGQDVTLRCDPISSHATLYWYQQALGQGPEFLTYFNYEAQPDKSGLPSDRFSAERPEGSISTLTIQRTEQRDSAMYRCASSLYRGYEQYFGPGTRLTVT.

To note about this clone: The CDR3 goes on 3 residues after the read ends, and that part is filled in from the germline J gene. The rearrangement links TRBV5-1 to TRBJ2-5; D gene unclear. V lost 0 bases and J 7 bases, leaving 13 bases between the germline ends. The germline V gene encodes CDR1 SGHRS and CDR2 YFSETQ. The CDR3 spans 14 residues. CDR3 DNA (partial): TGCGCCAGCAGCTTGGGCGGCCTTCCTCCGACC. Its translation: CASSLGGLPPT. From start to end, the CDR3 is CASSLGGLPPTQYF. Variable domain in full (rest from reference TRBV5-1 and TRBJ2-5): KAGVTQTPRYLIKTRGQQVTLSCSPISGHRSVSWYQQTPGQGLQFLFEYFSETQRNKGNFPGRFSGRQFSNSRSEMNVSTLELGDSALYLCASSLGGLPPTQYFGPGTRLLVL.

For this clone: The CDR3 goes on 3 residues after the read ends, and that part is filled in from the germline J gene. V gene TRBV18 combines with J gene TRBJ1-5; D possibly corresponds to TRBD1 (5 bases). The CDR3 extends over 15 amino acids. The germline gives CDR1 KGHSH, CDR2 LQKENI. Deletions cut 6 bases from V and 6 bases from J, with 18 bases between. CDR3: CASSNRGGIGQPQHF. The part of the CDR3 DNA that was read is TGTGCCAGCTCGAACCGGGGGGGAATCGGTCAGCCC.

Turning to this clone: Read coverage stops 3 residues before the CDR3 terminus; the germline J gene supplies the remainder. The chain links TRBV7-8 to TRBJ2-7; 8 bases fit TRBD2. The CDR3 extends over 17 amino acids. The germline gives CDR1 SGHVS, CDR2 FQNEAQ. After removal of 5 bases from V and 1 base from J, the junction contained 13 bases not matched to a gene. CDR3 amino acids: CASSPRFSTSGSYEQYF. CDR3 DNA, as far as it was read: TGTGCCAGCAGCCCCCGGTTTAGTACTAGCGGATCCTACGAG. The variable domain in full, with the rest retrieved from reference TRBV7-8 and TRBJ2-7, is GAGVSQSPRYKVAKRGQDVALRCDPISGHVSLFWYQQALGQGPEFLTYFQNEAQLDKSGLPSDRFFAERPEGSVSTLKIQRTQQEDSAVYLCASSPRFSTSGSYEQYFGPGTRLTVT.

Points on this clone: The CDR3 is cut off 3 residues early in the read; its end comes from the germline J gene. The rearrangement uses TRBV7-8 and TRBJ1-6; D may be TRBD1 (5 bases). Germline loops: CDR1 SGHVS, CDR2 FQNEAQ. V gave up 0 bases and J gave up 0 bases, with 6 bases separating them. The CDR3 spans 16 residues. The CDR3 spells CASSLAGGSYNSPLHF. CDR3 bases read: TGTGCCAGCAGCTTAGCGGGGGGCTCCTATAATTCACCC.

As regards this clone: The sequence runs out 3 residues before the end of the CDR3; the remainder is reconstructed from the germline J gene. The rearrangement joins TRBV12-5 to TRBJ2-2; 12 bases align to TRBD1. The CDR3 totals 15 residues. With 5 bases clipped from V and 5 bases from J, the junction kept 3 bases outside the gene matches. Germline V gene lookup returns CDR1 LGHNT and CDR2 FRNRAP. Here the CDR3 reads CASGGDRGRTGELFF. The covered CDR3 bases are TGTGCTAGTGGTGGGGACAGGGGGCGGACCGGGGAG.

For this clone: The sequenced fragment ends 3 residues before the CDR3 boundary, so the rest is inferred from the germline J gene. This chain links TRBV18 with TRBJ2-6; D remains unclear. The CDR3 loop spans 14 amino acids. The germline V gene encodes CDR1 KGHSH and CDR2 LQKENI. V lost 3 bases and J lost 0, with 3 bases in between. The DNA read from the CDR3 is TGTGCCAGCTCACCCGTCTCTGGGGCCAACGTC. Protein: CASSPVSGANV. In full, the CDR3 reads CASSPVSGANVLTF.